This TCR beta chain is from a study of blood T cells in healthy people across ages. PCR was performed a second time for roughly 7 to 12 cycles using a sample-barcoded 5' primer and a J-beta primer mix. MiXCR, applied by TCRdb to the 5' RACE reads, yields one record per CDR3 protein. This table holds under 2 million distinct CDR3 sequences, 34% found once. The V end lost 0 bases, the J end lost 2 bases, and 5 bases lay between the germline ends. In germline, CDR1 is ENHRY, CDR2 SYGVKD. This CDR3 comprises 13 residues. This clonotype appeared many times. Sample: blood. This chain connects TRBV10-3 to TRBJ2-7, with TRBD1 as a possible D gene (5 bases). The TCR sequence derives from a woman aged 25 to 39 in good health. The CDR3 DNA reads as TGTGCCATCAGTGAGTCCAGGGCCTACGAGCAGTACTTC. Protein sequence: CAISESRAYEQYF.